The rows below give T cell receptor beta chains drawn from one sample of a study of T cells in Graves' hyperthyroidism and ophthalmopathy. TCRdb reprocessed the multiplex PCR reads via MiXCR and lists one record per CDR3 protein. The sample has around 400,000 distinct CDR3 sequences; 15% to 18% are singletons. The specimen was blood. The receptors derive from a woman between 18 and 30 years old with Graves' hyperthyroidism that later progressed to Graves' ophthalmopathy. Both conserved end residues are part of each CDR3. Each record gives: J gene, D gene, clone size, V gene, CDR3 DNA, CDR3 protein. The D gene is left open where the match is weak. Part of the rows lack a size; the others show once, few, many or a class for expanded clones.

j_gene: TRBJ1-4; d_gene: TRBD1; abundance: few; v_gene: TRBV11-2; CDR3nt: TGTGCCAGCAGCAAAAAGACAGGGGAAAATGAAAAACTGTTTTTT; CDR3aa: CASSKKTGENEKLFF
j_gene: TRBJ2-7; d_gene: .; abundance: many; v_gene: TRBV28; CDR3nt: TGTGCCAGCAGCCGCAAATGGCCGGGCAGGGAAAAGGGGGAGCAGTACTTC; CDR3aa: CASSRKWPGREKGEQYF
j_gene: TRBJ1-5; d_gene: .; abundance: many; v_gene: TRBV30; CDR3nt: TGTGCCTGGAGCCCAGGGCCGAATCAGCCCCAGCATTTT; CDR3aa: CAWSPGPNQPQHF
j_gene: TRBJ2-2; d_gene: TRBD2; abundance: .; v_gene: TRBV2; CDR3nt: TGTGCCAGCACTCAACTAGCGGGAGCCGGGGAGCTGTTTTTT; CDR3aa: CASTQLAGAGELFF
j_gene: TRBJ2-3; d_gene: .; abundance: few; v_gene: TRBV6-1; CDR3nt: TGTGCCAGCAGAGAAGGCGGAGGGGGAACAGATACGCAGTATTTT; CDR3aa: CASREGGGGTDTQYF
j_gene: TRBJ2-1; d_gene: TRBD1; abundance: few; v_gene: TRBV5-5; CDR3nt: TGTGCCAGCAGCCTTACAGGGGCCGGGAACTACAATGAGCAGTTCTTC; CDR3aa: CASSLTGAGNYNEQFF
j_gene: TRBJ2-7; d_gene: .; abundance: many; v_gene: TRBV27; CDR3nt: TGTGCCAGCAGTTTCGGAGGAAGGCGCGAGCAGTACTTC; CDR3aa: CASSFGGRREQYF
j_gene: TRBJ1-4; d_gene: .; abundance: few; v_gene: TRBV7-9; CDR3nt: TGTGCCAGCAGCTTCGGTTTCAGAGACAAACTGTTTTTT; CDR3aa: CASSFGFRDKLFF
j_gene: TRBJ2-3; d_gene: .; abundance: few; v_gene: TRBV30; CDR3nt: TGTGCCTGCGCAAACCGAGGGACAGATACGCAGTATTTT; CDR3aa: CACANRGTDTQYF
j_gene: TRBJ2-1; d_gene: .; abundance: many; v_gene: TRBV6-1; CDR3nt: TGTGCCAGCAGTTCGACCCGACGCAATGAGCAGTTCTTC; CDR3aa: CASSSTRRNEQFF
j_gene: TRBJ2-1; d_gene: TRBD2; abundance: many; v_gene: TRBV7-2; CDR3nt: TGTGCCAGCAGCACGTGGGGACTAGCGGACAATGAGCAGTTCTTC; CDR3aa: CASSTWGLADNEQFF
j_gene: TRBJ1-1; d_gene: .; abundance: many; v_gene: TRBV12-3/TRBV12-4; CDR3nt: TGTGCCAGCAGTCTCATACAGGGTTTTTACACTGAAGCTTTCTTT; CDR3aa: CASSLIQGFYTEAFF
j_gene: TRBJ2-7; d_gene: TRBD2; abundance: .; v_gene: TRBV15; CDR3nt: TGTGCCACCAGCAGAGTTGGGACTAGCGGGAGCTACGAGCAGTACTTC; CDR3aa: CATSRVGTSGSYEQYF
j_gene: TRBJ1-4; d_gene: .; abundance: many; v_gene: TRBV18; CDR3nt: TGTGCCAGCTCACCCCCGGACAGACTTAATGAAAAACTGTTTTTT; CDR3aa: CASSPPDRLNEKLFF
j_gene: TRBJ1-2; d_gene: .; abundance: many; v_gene: TRBV4-1; CDR3nt: TGCGCCAGCAGTACAGGGATCGGAAGTGGCTACACCTTC; CDR3aa: CASSTGIGSGYTF
j_gene: TRBJ1-1; d_gene: .; abundance: few; v_gene: TRBV28; CDR3nt: TGTGCCAGCAGTACCTCGAAGGACACTGAAGCTTTCTTT; CDR3aa: CASSTSKDTEAFF
j_gene: TRBJ1-6; d_gene: TRBD1; abundance: once; v_gene: TRBV7-2; CDR3nt: TGTGCCACCGCGCAGGGGGCAAATTCACCCCTCCACTTT; CDR3aa: CATAQGANSPLHF
j_gene: TRBJ1-1; d_gene: .; abundance: many; v_gene: TRBV6-1; CDR3nt: TGTGCCAGCAGGGGGGGCTGGGACACTGAAGCTTTCTTT; CDR3aa: CASRGGWDTEAFF
j_gene: TRBJ1-5; d_gene: .; abundance: .; v_gene: TRBV15; CDR3nt: TGTGCCACCAGCAGAGTTGGTGGGATTTATCAGCCCCAGCATTTT; CDR3aa: CATSRVGGIYQPQHF
j_gene: TRBJ1-1; d_gene: .; abundance: many; v_gene: TRBV30; CDR3nt: TGTGCCTGGAGTAGGGGGACGGTTAACACTGAAGCTTTCTTT; CDR3aa: CAWSRGTVNTEAFF
j_gene: TRBJ1-2; d_gene: TRBD1; abundance: .; v_gene: TRBV5-6; CDR3nt: TGTGCCAGCAGCGAAAGGGACAGGACGTTCTATGGCTACACCTTC; CDR3aa: CASSERDRTFYGYTF
j_gene: TRBJ2-3; d_gene: .; abundance: .; v_gene: TRBV5-5; CDR3nt: TGTGCCAGCAGCAAGGAACCCACAGATACGCAGTATTTT; CDR3aa: CASSKEPTDTQYF
j_gene: TRBJ1-6; d_gene: TRBD1; abundance: .; v_gene: TRBV27; CDR3nt: TGTGCCAGCAGTCTAAGGGGGACAGGGGCCTCCTATAATTCACCCCTCCACTTT; CDR3aa: CASSLRGTGASYNSPLHF